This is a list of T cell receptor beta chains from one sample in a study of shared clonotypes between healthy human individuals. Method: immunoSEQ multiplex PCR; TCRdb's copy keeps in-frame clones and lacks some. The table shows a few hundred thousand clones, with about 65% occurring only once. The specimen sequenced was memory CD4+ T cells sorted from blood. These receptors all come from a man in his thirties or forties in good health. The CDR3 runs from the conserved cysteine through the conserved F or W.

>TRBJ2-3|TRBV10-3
CAINLTPTDGQYF
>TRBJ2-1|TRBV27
CASSLWGGGPVENEQFF
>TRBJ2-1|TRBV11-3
CASSPRSSSYNEQFF
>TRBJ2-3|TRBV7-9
CASSLPPGDGGDTQYF
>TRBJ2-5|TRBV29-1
CSGDRIQETQYF
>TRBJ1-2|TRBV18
CASSTGPANYGYTF
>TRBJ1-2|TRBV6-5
CASSYSGRGPGYTF
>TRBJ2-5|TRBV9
CASSVGVGGEETQYF
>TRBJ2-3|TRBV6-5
CASSYSILAGGDTQYF
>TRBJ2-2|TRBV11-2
CASSTRGPNTGELFF
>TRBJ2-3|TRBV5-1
CASSLGSSGNTDTQYF
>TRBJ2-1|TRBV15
CATSRDQVRGNEQFF
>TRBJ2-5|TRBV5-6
CASSLGRLTETQYF
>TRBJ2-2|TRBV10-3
CAISAGLAAGELFF
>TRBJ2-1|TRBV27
CASRLAGSSYNEQFF
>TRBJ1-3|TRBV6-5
CASSRGPNSGNTIYF
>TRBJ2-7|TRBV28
CASSPPRIYEQYF
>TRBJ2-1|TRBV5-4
CASSTYRGGYEQFF
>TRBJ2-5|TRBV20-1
CSAKGGETQYF
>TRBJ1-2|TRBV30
CAWRNRGGPGYTF
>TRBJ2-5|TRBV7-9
CASIPVQGQETQYF
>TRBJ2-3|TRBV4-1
CASSQPGGGGTDTQYF
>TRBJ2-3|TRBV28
CASSPRDRGWTDTQYF
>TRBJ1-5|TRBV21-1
CASSSATGASQPQHF
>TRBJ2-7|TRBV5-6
CASSLYGAGTYYEQYF
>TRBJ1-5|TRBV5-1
CASSLAPLGQGVDQPQHF
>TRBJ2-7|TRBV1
CTSSQDRATPTYEQYF
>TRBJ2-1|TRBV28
CASSPSTLWEQFF
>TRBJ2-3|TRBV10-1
CASSPKPGLVADTQYF
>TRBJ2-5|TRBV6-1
CASTERGRGETQYF
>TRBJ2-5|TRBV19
CASSVTGSWETQYF
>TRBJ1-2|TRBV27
CASSLIPPGQAYGYTF
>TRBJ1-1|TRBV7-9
CASSLDPVNTEAFF
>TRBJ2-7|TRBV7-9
CASSLKRAGLGEQYF
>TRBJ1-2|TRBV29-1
CSVAGTENNYGYTF
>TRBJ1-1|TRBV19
CASLSGFKVNTEAFF
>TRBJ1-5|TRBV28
CASSSTDRGHQPQHF
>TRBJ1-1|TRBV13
CASSFDRLNTEAFF
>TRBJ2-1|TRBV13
CASSLLGGQGMDNEQFF
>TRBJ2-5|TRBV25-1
CASTPRRGSLETQYF
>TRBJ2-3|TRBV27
CASSLRLAGISTDTQYF
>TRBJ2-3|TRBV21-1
CASSKVRARNPGVDTQYF
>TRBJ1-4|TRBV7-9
CASSRQGPNEKLFF
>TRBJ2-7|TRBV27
CASSPRLAYEQYF
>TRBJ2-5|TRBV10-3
CAISMGLAEETQYF
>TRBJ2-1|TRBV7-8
CASREREGQGEQFF
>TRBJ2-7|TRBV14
CASSQVDGTASSYEQYF
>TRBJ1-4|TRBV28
CASSTVWTTNEKLFF
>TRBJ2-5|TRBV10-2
CASSESGAKETQYF
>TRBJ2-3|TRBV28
CASSRRESHTDTQYF
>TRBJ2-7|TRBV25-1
CASRGLAEAYEQYF
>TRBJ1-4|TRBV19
CASSPGQGHEKLFF
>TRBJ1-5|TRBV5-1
CASSFGSNQPQHF
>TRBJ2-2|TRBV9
CASSVGLASGELFF
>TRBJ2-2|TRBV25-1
CASRPPGLDTGELFF
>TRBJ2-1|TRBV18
CASSPGRASYNEQFF
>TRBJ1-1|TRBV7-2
CASSLDGVTEAFF
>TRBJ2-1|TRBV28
CASSYPFSGRVSSYNEQFF
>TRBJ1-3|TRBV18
CASSPTGAPGINLSGNTIYF
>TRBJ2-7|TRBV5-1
CASSLVTSDYEQYF